Below, one TCR beta chain is given with its context. Its ends do not fully match the called genes, so a read error is possible. The CDR3 loop spans 17 amino acids. Germline assignment: CDR1 SEHNR and CDR2 FQNEAQ (reference sequence). Axillary draining lymph nodes of breast cancer patients supplied the node samples. TCRdb processed the multiplex PCR reads anew with MiXCR; each CDR3 protein has one entry. The table records 150,000 to 250,000 distinct CDR3 sequences, roughly 29% of them present only once. The entry originates in a study of breast tumors, draining lymph nodes, adjacent tissues. V usage is TRBV7-9 and J usage is TRBJ2-5; TRBD2 matches at 12 bases. Sequences were obtained from axillary lymph node tissue. The receptor comes from a female donor with breast cancer. Some clones in this sample may be carry-over from other donors' samples. CDR3 DNA sequence: TGTGCCAGCAGCCTTGGCCGGGACAGACTAGCGGGAGAGCCCCAGTACTTC. Its protein is CASSLGRDRLAGEPQYF. Using reference TRBV7-9 and TRBJ2-5 for the parts outside the CDR3, the full variable domain is DTGVSQNPRHKITKRGQNVTFRCDPISEHNRLYWYRQTLGQGPEFLTYFQNEAQLEKSRLLSDRFSAERPKGSFSTLEIQRTEQGDSAMYLCASSLGRDRLAGEPQYFGPGTRLLVL.